A selection of T cell receptor beta chains follows, all from one sample in a study of T cell clonotyping in hematopoietic cell transplantation. Generated by immunoSEQ multiplex PCR, the TCRdb table keeps only in-frame clones and is missing some. The table has about 21,000 clones, roughly 90% seen once; the top ten hold about 4%. Sequencing was performed on peripheral blood mononuclear cells, taken before stem cell transplant. These receptors were obtained from a man aged 18 to 30 with biphenotypic leukemia. Some clones in this sample may be carry-over from other donors' samples. Each CDR3 is given with its conserved first and last residue. A D gene is named only where the DNA matches it firmly. A row's size may be missing; if present it is once, few, many or a size class.

J gene,V gene,D gene,clone size,CDR3 DNA,CDR3 protein
TRBJ2-7,TRBV25-1,TRBD1,NA,TGTGCCAGCAGTGAAAGGTGGACAGGGGGATCCTACGAGCAGTACTTC,CASSERWTGGSYEQYF
TRBJ1-2,TRBV7-9,NA,NA,TGTGCCAGCAGCTTAGTGGGCCGACCGATTAACTATGGCTACACCTTC,CASSLVGRPINYGYTF
TRBJ1-5,TRBV29-1,NA,NA,TGCAGCGTTGGGGGGGAGGGGTGGCAGCCCCAGCATTTT,CSVGGEGWQPQHF
TRBJ1-2,TRBV7-2,NA,NA,TGTGCCAGCAGCCCCGACGGAACCCAATTCTATGGCTACACCTTC,CASSPDGTQFYGYTF
TRBJ1-5,TRBV5-6,NA,NA,TGTGCCAGCAGCTTATTAGGAGGCGACAATCAGCCCCAGCATTTT,CASSLLGGDNQPQHF
TRBJ2-5,TRBV4-1,NA,NA,TGCGCCAGCAGCAAACTGGTCGGACAAGAGACCCAGTACTTC,CASSKLVGQETQYF
TRBJ1-5,TRBV19,NA,NA,TGTGCCAGTAGTATAGGGTGGGGGGGAAATCAGCCCCAGCATTTT,CASSIGWGGNQPQHF
TRBJ1-1,TRBV27,TRBD1,NA,TGTGCCAGCAGTTTAGGTCAGGGGGTGAACACTGAAGCTTTCTTT,CASSLGQGVNTEAFF
TRBJ1-5,TRBV6-1,NA,NA,TGTGCCAGCAGCCCGGGACGGAGCAATCAGCCCCAGCATTTT,CASSPGRSNQPQHF
TRBJ1-4,TRBV7-9,NA,once,TGTGCCAGCAGCCAGGCGGGGATACCAGGGCAACTGTTTTTT,CASSQAGIPGQLFF
TRBJ2-7,TRBV30,TRBD2,NA,TGTGCCTGGAGTGCCTCTTCTAGCGGGAGGCAGTACTTC,CAWSASSSGRQYF
TRBJ2-1,TRBV14,TRBD2,NA,TGTGCCAGCAGCCGAAGACTAGCGGGAGGGGTCTACAATGAGCAGTTCTTC,CASSRRLAGGVYNEQFF
TRBJ1-2,TRBV30,NA,NA,TGTGCCTGGGCCGTAGGCGGGGAAGAAGGCTACACCTTC,CAWAVGGEEGYTF
TRBJ2-1,TRBV6-4,TRBD2,few,TGTGCCAGCAGCGCCGTGGGGGGGGATGGATACAATGAGCAGTTCTTC,CASSAVGGDGYNEQFF
TRBJ2-7,TRBV25-1,NA,NA,TGTGCCAGCAGTCGGTTGTACGAGCAGTACTTC,CASSRLYEQYF
TRBJ1-2,TRBV6-5,TRBD1,NA,TGTGCCAGCAGTTACAGGGGGCGAGGCTATGGCTACACCTTC,CASSYRGRGYGYTF
TRBJ2-5,TRBV14,NA,NA,TGTGCCAGCAGCCACTTCAGGGGAGTAGTGGGAGAGACCCAGTACTTC,CASSHFRGVVGETQYF
TRBJ2-1,TRBV11-2,TRBD2,NA,TGTGCCAGCAGCTCCCCCGGGACTAGCGGGAGCAATGAGCAGTTCTTC,CASSSPGTSGSNEQFF
TRBJ2-7,TRBV4-2,TRBD2,once,TGTGCCAGCAGCCAAGAGCTAGCGGGGGCCAACTACGAGCAGTACTTC,CASSQELAGANYEQYF
TRBJ2-5,TRBV4-3,NA,NA,TGCGCCAGCAGCCAATCTCTAGCGACTCAAAGGGGAAAGACCCAGTACTTC,CASSQSLATQRGKTQYF
TRBJ1-2,TRBV5-1,NA,NA,TGCGCCAGCAGCTTATCACTGGCTAACTATGGCTACACCTTC,CASSLSLANYGYTF
TRBJ2-3,TRBV5-1,TRBD2,NA,TGCGCCAGCAGCTTAAATTCCCTAGCGGACATCACAGATACGCAGTATTTT,CASSLNSLADITDTQYF